The 13 T cell receptor beta chains listed next were all sequenced from one sample in a study of Tregs in tolerant kidney transplant recipients. Some clones are missing from TCRdb's copy, which holds only in-frame ones; the method was immunoSEQ multiplex PCR. The table shows about 81,000 clones, with about 91% occurring only once. Related graft donors supplied nonmyeloablative bone marrow transplants, and mixed chimerism was transient. The sequencing here drew on CD4+ T cells from blood (PBMCs), taken 24 months after the transplant. These receptors were collected from a human patient who received a combined kidney and bone marrow transplant. Some T cells here may be from the graft donor.

This clone was found once. The chain employs TRBV29-1 and TRBJ1-2; tentative D call: TRBD1 (5 bases). Germline V gene data show CDR1 as SQVTM and CDR2 as ANQGSEA. The CDR3 contains 12 residues. V lost 3 bases, J lost 2 bases, and 7 bases lay in between. The CDR3 nucleotides read TGCAGCGTTGATCGGGGGAACTATGGCTACACCTTC. It codes for CSVDRGNYGYTF. Full variable domain (remainder filled in from reference TRBV29-1 and TRBJ1-2): SAVISQKPSRDICQRGTSLTIQCQVDSQVTMMFWYRQQPGQSLTLIATANQGSEATYESGFVIDKFPISRPNLTFSTLTVSNMSPEDSSIYLCSVDRGNYGYTFGSGTRLTVV.

This clone occurred a few times. The chain joins TRBV6-6 to TRBJ2-7; D is perhaps TRBD1 (5 bases). CDR1 MNHNY and CDR2 SVGAGI come from the germline V gene (reference sequence). V lost 5 bases and J 7 bases, leaving 18 bases between the germline ends. The CDR3 is 14 amino acids. The CDR3 nucleotides read TGTGCCAGCAGTGCCACAGGTCTCAGTGCGGAGCAGTACTTC. This encodes CASSATGLSAEQYF.

This chain links TRBV7-3 with TRBJ2-3; D may be TRBD1 (6 bases). CDR3 length: 13 amino acids. The germline V gene has CDR1 SGHTA and CDR2 FQGTGA. With 6 bases removed from V and 7 bases from J, the gap between germline ends came to 14 bases. In DNA form, the CDR3 reads TGTGCCAGCAGTATTACACAGGGATATACGCAGTATTTT. Its translation: CASSITQGYTQYF.

The chain carries TRBV7-6 and TRBJ2-3, with 7 bases aligning to TRBD1. CDR1 is SGHVS, CDR2 FNYEAQ, per germline. The CDR3 totals 16 residues. V shed 1 base, J shed 2 bases, and the junction held 6 bases outside the gene matches. The DNA of the CDR3 is TGTGCCAGCAGCTTAGTTGGGACAGCCTCCACAGATACGCAGTATTTT. It translates to CASSLVGTASTDTQYF.

The rearrangement joins TRBV5-1 to TRBJ2-3; 9 nucleotides agree with TRBD2. Germline trimming cut 0 bases from V and 0 bases from J; bases unmatched to any gene: 2. The CDR3 consists of 16 residues. From germline, CDR1 is SGHRS and CDR2 YFSETQ. In DNA, the CDR3 is TGCGCCAGCAGCTTGGAAACTAGCGGGAGCACAGATACGCAGTATTTT. Amino acids: CASSLETSGSTDTQYF.

The gene calls are TRBV4-1 and TRBJ2-7; 7 bases are shared with TRBD1. The CDR3 consists of 16 residues. The trim removed 1 base at V and 6 bases at J, leaving 12 bases unmatched. Germline-derived CDR1 and CDR2 are MGHRA and YSYEKL. CDR3 in DNA: TGCGCCAGCAGCCAAGTTGCCTACAGGGGTCCCCCCGAGCAGTACTTC. It encodes CASSQVAYRGPPEQYF.

This chain uses TRBV7-2 with TRBJ2-5; 11 bases align to TRBD2. This CDR3 is 14 amino acids long. V shed 5 bases, J shed 5 bases, and the junction held 4 bases outside the gene matches. Per germline, CDR1 SGHTA and CDR2 FQGNSA. This chain's CDR3 is CASSLGLAGETQYF. The DNA for the CDR3 is TGTGCCAGCAGCCTCGGACTAGCGGGCGAGACCCAGTACTTC. The whole variable domain, remainder taken from reference TRBV7-2 and TRBJ2-5, is GAGVSQSPSNKVTEKGKDVELRCDPISGHTALYWYRQSLGQGLEFLIYFQGNSAPDKSGLPSDRFSAERTGGSVSTLTIQRTQQEDSAVYLCASSLGLAGETQYFGPGTRLLVL.

The rearrangement joins TRBV4-2 to TRBJ1-1; a weak D match, TRBD1 (5 bases). Germline CDR1 reads LGHNA; CDR2 reads YNFKEQ. V lost 1 base and J 1 base, leaving 7 bases between the germline ends. The CDR3 runs to 14 residues. The CDR3: CASSQADRNTEAFF. DNA of the CDR3: TGTGCCAGCAGCCAAGCTGACAGGAACACTGAAGCTTTCTTT.

The rearrangement joins TRBV5-1 to TRBJ2-1; 12 nucleotides agree with TRBD2. This CDR3 spans 20 amino acids. The J segment lost 3 bases and the V segment lost 0 bases, leaving 13 bases of the junction unmatched. The germline gives CDR1 SGHRS, CDR2 YFSETQ. CDR3 sequence (DNA): TGCGCCAGCAGCTTGGCCCTGACTAGCGGGAGTCTCGGAGTCTACAATGAGCAGTTCTTC. The encoded protein is CASSLALTSGSLGVYNEQFF.

The rearrangement links TRBV5-1 to TRBJ2-7; D possibly corresponds to TRBD1 (5 bases). Germline lookup yields CDR1 SGHRS and CDR2 YFSETQ. The CDR3 totals 12 residues. V shed 0 bases and J shed 6 bases, with 7 bases lying between them. The CDR3 here is CASSLDRSEQYF. In nucleotides, the CDR3 is TGCGCCAGCAGCTTGGACAGGAGCGAGCAGTACTTC.

In its sample, this clone was seen once. V usage is TRBV5-6 and J usage is TRBJ1-2; 9 bases align to TRBD1. The CDR3 is 16 amino acids. Germline V CDR1 and CDR2: SGHDT, YYEEEE. Trimming took 4 bases from V and 4 from J; bases not matched to a gene: 11. The CDR3 protein is CASSTDRGSYTYGYTF. In nucleotides, the CDR3 is TGTGCCAGCAGCACGGACAGGGGATCTTATACCTATGGCTACACCTTC.

The V and J genes are TRBV7-3 and TRBJ2-1; TRBD2 matches 9 bases. Germline assignment: CDR1 SGHTA and CDR2 FQGTGA. This CDR3 comprises 15 residues. V shed 3 bases, J shed 4 bases, and the junction held 4 bases outside the gene matches. CDR3 DNA sequence: TGTGCCAGCAGCTTTAGCGGGAGTCTTTACAATGAGCAGTTCTTC. Protein product: CASSFSGSLYNEQFF.

This chain links TRBV5-5 with TRBJ2-1, with 7 nucleotides matching TRBD1. With 2 bases clipped from V and 4 bases from J, the junction kept 9 bases outside the gene matches. The CDR3 totals 16 residues. CDR1 and CDR2 from the germline V gene are SGHKS and YYEKEE (reference sequence). The CDR3 loop is CASSFGQVALYNEQFF. CDR3 coding DNA: TGTGCCAGCAGCTTCGGACAGGTCGCCCTGTACAATGAGCAGTTCTTC.